The 18 T cell receptor beta chains below come from one sample, sequenced in a study of T cell repertoires in cytomegalovirus infection. A single record per CDR3 protein comes from TCRdb applying MiXCR to the reads. The sample lists some 450,000 distinct CDR3 sequences; 25% to 40% were seen once. The sequencing sample was made of PBMCs. These receptors were collected from a human donor in good health (CMV status not recorded). Some clones in this sample may be carry-over from other donors' samples.

There are a few counts of this clonotype. This chain uses TRBV7-9 with TRBJ2-3; D perhaps matches TRBD1 (5 bases). Germline V gene data show CDR1 as SEHNR and CDR2 as FQNEAQ (reference sequence). V was trimmed by 5 bases and J by 1 base, leaving 16 bases between them. This CDR3 region has 16 residues. This CDR3 is CASSPPLREGTDTQYF. The CDR3 nucleotides are TGTGCCAGCAGCCCCCCCCTCAGGGAAGGCACAGATACGCAGTATTTT.

This clonotype came up a few times. The rearrangement uses TRBV6-1 and TRBJ1-2; 8 bases match TRBD1. The length of the CDR3 is 13 residues. V lost 6 bases to trimming and J lost 8 bases; unmatched junction nucleotides: 8. The germline CDR1 and CDR2 sequences are MNHNS and SASEGT. The CDR3 coding sequence is TGTGCCAGCAGGATAGGGACAGGCCGGGGCTACACCTTC. Residues: CASRIGTGRGYTF.

The rearrangement joins TRBV7-2 to TRBJ2-7; perhaps TRBD2 as D (5 bases). In germline, CDR1 is SGHTA, CDR2 FQGNSA. This CDR3 has 17 amino acids. V was pared by 5 bases and J by 5 bases, with 25 bases between. The CDR3 loop reads CASSPRVEFGVSHEQYF. The CDR3 region has the DNA TGTGCCAGCAGCCCGAGGGTCGAGTTCGGGGTTTCCCACGAGCAGTACTTC.

The sample holds many counts of this clonotype. The chain employs TRBV7-2 and TRBJ2-7, with D possibly TRBD1 on 6 matching bases. This CDR3 has 14 amino acids. Trimming removed 5 bases from V and 3 bases from J, with 14 bases in between. Germline V CDR1 and CDR2: SGHTA, FQGNSA. The CDR3 region is CASSGGGTVYEQYF. In DNA form, the CDR3 reads TGTGCCAGCAGCGGGGGCGGAACAGTCTACGAGCAGTACTTC.

The chain combines TRBV7-6 with TRBJ2-1; TRBD1 matches at 8 bases. This CDR3 is built from 15 residues. J gave up 7 bases and V 2 bases, and 7 bases lay outside the gene matches. Looked up from germline, CDR1 is SGHVS and CDR2 is FNYEAQ. The CDR3 bases are TGTGCCAGCAGCTTAACGCAGGGGGCAATGAATGAGCAGTTCTTC. This codes for CASSLTQGAMNEQFF.

This clonotype turned up a few times. V usage is TRBV7-9 and J usage is TRBJ1-1, with D maybe TRBD1 (5 bases). The V gene lost 4 bases and the J gene lost 3 bases, with 15 bases spanning the gap. The germline V gene encodes CDR1 SEHNR and CDR2 FQNEAQ (reference sequence). The CDR3 spans 15 residues. This CDR3 reads CASSSPRGGYTEAFF. The CDR3 nucleotides are TGTGCCAGCAGCTCCCCGAGGGGCGGGTACACTGAAGCTTTCTTT. The full variable domain, with the rest looked up from reference TRBV7-9 and TRBJ1-1, is DTGVSQNPRHKITKRGQNVTFRCDPISEHNRLYWYRQTLGQGPEFLTYFQNEAQLEKSRLLSDRFSAERPKGSFSTLEIQRTEQGDSAMYLCASSSPRGGYTEAFFGQGTRLTVV.

The chain couples TRBV19 to TRBJ1-6; D might be TRBD1 (6 bases). The CDR3 runs to 14 residues. Germline lookup yields CDR1 LNHDA and CDR2 SQIVND (reference sequence). V was clipped by 4 bases and J by 6 bases, with 10 bases between them. In DNA form, the CDR3 reads TGTGCCAGTAGTACCGGACAGATTAATTCACCCCTCCACTTT. This translates into CASSTGQINSPLHF.

Only a few counts were recorded for this clonotype. This chain joins TRBV4-2 and TRBJ2-5; D not resolved. The germline V and J ends were trimmed by 4 bases and 3 bases, with 15 bases remaining between them. Germline CDR1 reads LGHNA; CDR2 reads YNFKEQ. The CDR3 has 15 amino acids. In nucleotides, the CDR3 is TGTGCCAGCAGCCCGAACCCCCTAAAGAAAGAGACCCAGTACTTC. It encodes CASSPNPLKKETQYF.

Worth noting for this clonotype: An end of the junction differs from the germline gene, which may be a read error. This sequence joins TRBV7-9 and TRBJ2-5; possibly TRBD1 for D (6 bases). The CDR3 is made up of 13 amino acids. CDR1 is SEHNR, CDR2 FQNEAQ, per germline (reference sequence). CDR3 bases: TGTGACAGCAGACCTGGACAGCCCGAGACCCAGTACTTC. Protein sequence: CDSRPGQPETQYF.

This clonotype was counted between two and nine times. The chain recombines TRBV20-1 with TRBJ1-1; the D gene is possibly TRBD1 (5 bases). This CDR3 has 15 residues. Between the trimmed V and J ends, which lost 0 bases and 1 base, there was a span of 12 bases. Per germline, CDR1 DFQATT and CDR2 SNEGSKA (reference sequence). CDR3 residues: CSARDKKGSNTEAFF. CDR3 coding DNA: TGCAGTGCTAGAGATAAAAAGGGGTCGAACACTGAAGCTTTCTTT.

The chain combines TRBV5-6 with TRBJ1-5, with TRBD1 matching over 8 bases. J lost 1 base, V lost 4 bases, and 16 bases had no gene match. The length of the CDR3 is 19 residues. Looked up from germline, CDR1 is SGHDT and CDR2 is YYEEEE. CDR3 nucleotides: TGTGCCAGCAGCGTTACAGGGGGAAGAATGACTACCAGCAATCAGCCCCAGCATTTT. Translation gives CASSVTGGRMTTSNQPQHF.

This clonotype was detected only a few times. The chain links TRBV6-2 or TRBV6-3 to TRBJ2-4, with a weak D call TRBD1 (7 bases). V lost 6 bases and J lost 1, with 10 bases in between. Germline V CDR1 and CDR2: MNHEY, SVGEGT. The CDR3 loop spans 14 amino acids. In DNA form, the CDR3 reads TGTGCCAGCAGAGCAGGGGGGGCCAAAAACATTCAGTACTTC. The encoded protein is CASRAGGAKNIQYF.

The V call is TRBV4-3, the J call TRBJ1-1; tentative D call: TRBD1 (5 bases). With 5 bases removed from V and 3 bases from J, the gap between germline ends came to 16 bases. Germline lookup yields CDR1 LGHNA and CDR2 YSLEER. The CDR3 contains 15 residues. The CDR3 coding sequence is TGCGCCAGCAGCTATCAAGCGGGGCTTGACACTGAAGCTTTCTTT. Its translation is CASSYQAGLDTEAFF.

In its sample, this clonotype was seen a few times. V is TRBV5-1 and J is TRBJ2-7; tentative D call: TRBD1 (5 bases). The germline V and J ends were trimmed by 0 bases and 6 bases, with 10 bases remaining between them. CDR1 and CDR2 from the germline V gene are SGHRS and YFSETQ. The length of the CDR3 is 13 residues. This CDR3 is CASSLEGHREQYF. DNA of the CDR3: TGCGCCAGCAGCTTGGAAGGACATCGCGAGCAGTACTTC.

This clonotype occurred once. This chain's CDR3 is CASSNRQGVDSPLHF. CDR3 DNA: TGTGCCAGCAGTAACCGACAGGGTGTCGATTCACCCCTCCACTTT. This sequence joins TRBV2 and TRBJ1-6, with 7 bases lining up with TRBD1. Losses at the gene ends were 5 bases for V and 8 bases for J; bases not matched to a gene: 9. Germline values: CDR1 SNHLY, CDR2 FYNNEI. This CDR3 contains 15 residues.

The chain links TRBV7-9 to TRBJ2-2; no clear D. Germline V gene lookup returns CDR1 SEHNR and CDR2 FQNEAQ (reference sequence). V was trimmed by 5 bases and J by 3 bases, leaving 10 bases between them. The CDR3 contains 14 residues. The CDR3 DNA reads TGTGCCAGCAGCCTGATAGAATACACCGGGGAGCTGTTTTTT. This codes for CASSLIEYTGELFF.

The table lists this clonotype with a few counts. The chain has TRBV7-3 and TRBJ2-6; D perhaps matches TRBD2 (6 bases). This CDR3 has 16 residues. The germline V and J ends were trimmed by 4 bases and 4 bases, with 14 bases remaining between them. Per germline, CDR1 SGHTA and CDR2 FQGTGA. CDR3: CASSSQGGTGANVLTF. The CDR3 nucleotides are TGTGCCAGCAGCTCCCAGGGAGGTACAGGGGCCAACGTCCTGACTTTC.

Details on this clonotype: A much more abundant neighbour one base away suggests this may be a read error. This sequence joins TRBV7-2 and TRBJ2-6; D possibly uses TRBD1 or TRBD2 (5 bases each). Germline V lookup: CDR1 SGHTA, CDR2 FQGNSA. The CDR3 length is 15 residues. The CDR3: CASSSLGGGANVLPF. In DNA, the CDR3 is TGTGCCAGCAGCTCCCTCGGAGGTGGGGCCAACGTCCTGCCTTTC.